The rows below give T cell receptor beta chains drawn from one sample of a study of T cell responses to AZD1222 COVID-19 vaccine. TCRdb keeps only in-frame clones here, not all; method: immunoSEQ multiplex PCR. The repertoire consists of 75,000 to 90,000 clones, with approximately 85% occurring once and the leading ten covering roughly 3.2%. The source was peripheral blood, collected 28 days after the second AZD1222 dose. The receptors here all came from an adult who received the AZD1222 COVID-19 vaccine. The CDR3 runs from the conserved cysteine through the conserved F or W. D genes are given only for firm matches. A row's size may be missing; if present it is once, few, many or a size class.

clone size: .; D gene: .; J gene: TRBJ1-2; CDR3 length: 16; V gene: TRBV7-2; CDR3 protein: CASSKIQGGPNYGYTF; CDR3 DNA: TGTGCCAGCAGCAAAATACAGGGTGGCCCTAACTATGGCTACACCTTC
clone size: once; D gene: .; J gene: TRBJ2-3; CDR3 length: 15; V gene: TRBV4-3; CDR3 protein: CASSPRAQGTDTQYF; CDR3 DNA: TGCGCCAGCAGCCCCCGGGCGCAAGGCACAGATACGCAGTATTTT
clone size: .; D gene: .; J gene: TRBJ2-2; CDR3 length: 15; V gene: TRBV28; CDR3 protein: CASSLMGAGTGELFF; CDR3 DNA: TGTGCCAGCAGTTTAATGGGGGCGGGGACCGGGGAGCTGTTTTTT
clone size: .; D gene: TRBD1; J gene: TRBJ2-1; CDR3 length: 18; V gene: TRBV24-1; CDR3 protein: CATSAPWGQKVDYNEQFF; CDR3 DNA: TGTGCCACCAGCGCTCCGTGGGGACAGAAGGTGGACTACAATGAGCAGTTCTTC
clone size: .; D gene: TRBD1; J gene: TRBJ2-7; CDR3 length: 15; V gene: TRBV19; CDR3 protein: CASSKGQGGGYEQYF; CDR3 DNA: TGTGCCAGTAGCAAAGGACAGGGAGGAGGGTACGAGCAGTACTTC
clone size: many; D gene: .; J gene: TRBJ1-1; CDR3 length: 11; V gene: TRBV4-1; CDR3 protein: CASSQTGEAFF; CDR3 DNA: TGCGCCAGCAGCCAGACGGGAGAAGCTTTCTTT
clone size: .; D gene: TRBD1; J gene: TRBJ1-1; CDR3 length: 15; V gene: TRBV5-4; CDR3 protein: CASSGTDRGSTEAFF; CDR3 DNA: TGTGCCAGCAGCGGAACTGACAGGGGATCGACTGAAGCTTTCTTT
clone size: .; D gene: .; J gene: TRBJ1-6; CDR3 length: 15; V gene: TRBV28; CDR3 protein: CASSLSTRGATPLHF; CDR3 DNA: TGTGCCAGCAGTTTATCGACGAGGGGCGCGACACCCCTCCACTTT
clone size: .; D gene: .; J gene: TRBJ1-1; CDR3 length: 12; V gene: TRBV6-2/TRBV6-3; CDR3 protein: CASSLETPEAFF; CDR3 DNA: TGTGCCAGCAGTTTGGAAACTCCTGAAGCTTTCTTT
clone size: .; D gene: .; J gene: TRBJ1-1; CDR3 length: 10; V gene: TRBV20-1; CDR3 protein: CSARDLEAFF; CDR3 DNA: TGCAGTGCTAGAGATCTCGAGGCTTTCTTT
clone size: .; D gene: .; J gene: TRBJ1-5; CDR3 length: 12; V gene: TRBV19; CDR3 protein: CASRQGDQPQHF; CDR3 DNA: TGTGCCAGTAGGCAGGGTGACCAGCCCCAGCATTTT
clone size: .; D gene: .; J gene: TRBJ2-7; CDR3 length: 14; V gene: TRBV28; CDR3 protein: CASNSWRSSYEQYF; CDR3 DNA: TGTGCCAGCAATAGTTGGCGCAGCTCCTACGAGCAGTACTTC
clone size: .; D gene: .; J gene: TRBJ1-4; CDR3 length: 13; V gene: TRBV30; CDR3 protein: CAWSTRGGEKLFF; CDR3 DNA: TGTGCCTGGAGTACCAGGGGAGGCGAAAAACTGTTTTTT
clone size: .; D gene: .; J gene: TRBJ2-6; CDR3 length: 16; V gene: TRBV7-3; CDR3 protein: CASSWAASSGANVLTF; CDR3 DNA: TGTGCCAGCAGCTGGGCGGCAAGCTCTGGGGCCAACGTCCTGACTTTC
clone size: .; D gene: .; J gene: TRBJ1-2; CDR3 length: 12; V gene: TRBV28; CDR3 protein: CASSLVGDGYTF; CDR3 DNA: TGTGCCAGCAGTTTAGTAGGTGATGGCTACACCTTC
clone size: .; D gene: .; J gene: TRBJ2-7; CDR3 length: 11; V gene: TRBV29-1; CDR3 protein: CSAELSYEQYF; CDR3 DNA: TGCAGCGCTGAACTCTCCTACGAGCAGTACTTC
clone size: .; D gene: .; J gene: TRBJ2-2; CDR3 length: 15; V gene: TRBV5-1; CDR3 protein: CASSFGGPDTGELFF; CDR3 DNA: TGCGCCAGCAGCTTCGGGGGGCCGGACACCGGGGAGCTGTTTTTT
clone size: .; D gene: .; J gene: TRBJ2-4; CDR3 length: 13; V gene: TRBV6-5; CDR3 protein: CASLKVAKNIQYF; CDR3 DNA: TGTGCCAGCCTCAAAGTAGCCAAAAACATTCAGTACTTC
clone size: .; D gene: .; J gene: TRBJ2-1; CDR3 length: 12; V gene: TRBV5-1; CDR3 protein: CASSLGENEQFF; CDR3 DNA: TGCGCCAGCAGCTTGGGGGAAAATGAGCAGTTCTTC
clone size: .; D gene: .; J gene: TRBJ1-3; CDR3 length: 17; V gene: TRBV10-3; CDR3 protein: CAISERREGGSGNTIYF; CDR3 DNA: TGTGCCATCAGTGAACGGAGGGAGGGGGGATCTGGAAACACCATATATTTT
clone size: once; D gene: .; J gene: TRBJ1-1; CDR3 length: 14; V gene: TRBV7-2; CDR3 protein: CASSLSAGDTEAFF; CDR3 DNA: TGTGCCAGCAGCTTATCCGCGGGGGACACTGAAGCTTTCTTT
clone size: .; D gene: TRBD2; J gene: TRBJ2-3; CDR3 length: 18; V gene: TRBV4-2; CDR3 protein: CASSHQLAGAASTDTQYF; CDR3 DNA: TGTGCCAGCAGCCACCAACTAGCGGGAGCCGCTAGCACAGATACGCAGTATTTT
clone size: .; D gene: .; J gene: TRBJ1-5; CDR3 length: 14; V gene: TRBV6-6; CDR3 protein: CASSSGGLGQPQHF; CDR3 DNA: TGTGCCAGCAGTTCGGGGGGGCTAGGTCAGCCCCAGCATTTT
clone size: .; D gene: .; J gene: TRBJ2-6; CDR3 length: 15; V gene: TRBV7-2; CDR3 protein: CASSLVWSGANVLTF; CDR3 DNA: TGTGCCAGCAGCCTGGTCTGGTCTGGGGCCAACGTCCTGACTTTC
clone size: .; D gene: TRBD1; J gene: TRBJ1-4; CDR3 length: 16; V gene: TRBV4-1; CDR3 protein: CASSDRGGSANEKLFF; CDR3 DNA: TGCGCCAGCAGCGACAGGGGAGGGAGTGCTAATGAAAAACTGTTTTTT
clone size: .; D gene: TRBD1; J gene: TRBJ1-1; CDR3 length: 16; V gene: TRBV5-8; CDR3 protein: CASSLGQGSFRNEAFF; CDR3 DNA: TGTGCCAGCAGCCTAGGACAGGGATCTTTTCGTAATGAAGCTTTCTTT
clone size: .; D gene: TRBD2; J gene: TRBJ2-7; CDR3 length: 15; V gene: TRBV9; CDR3 protein: CASSDSGSASYEQYF; CDR3 DNA: TGTGCCAGCAGTGATAGCGGGAGCGCATCCTACGAGCAGTACTTC
clone size: .; D gene: TRBD1; J gene: TRBJ1-1; CDR3 length: 13; V gene: TRBV7-9; CDR3 protein: CASSQQGGTEAFF; CDR3 DNA: TGTGCCAGCAGCCAACAGGGGGGCACTGAAGCTTTCTTT
clone size: few; D gene: TRBD2; J gene: TRBJ2-1; CDR3 length: 16; V gene: TRBV30; CDR3 protein: CAWTKLAVNSYNEQFF; CDR3 DNA: TGTGCCTGGACCAAACTAGCGGTAAACTCCTACAATGAGCAGTTCTTC
clone size: .; D gene: .; J gene: TRBJ1-1; CDR3 length: 13; V gene: TRBV29-1; CDR3 protein: CSVDRGGDTEAFF; CDR3 DNA: TGCAGCGTCGACCGCGGGGGGGACACTGAAGCTTTCTTT
clone size: .; D gene: .; J gene: TRBJ1-5; CDR3 length: 14; V gene: TRBV20-1; CDR3 protein: CSASKVGSNQPQHF; CDR3 DNA: TGCAGTGCTAGTAAAGTGGGGAGCAATCAGCCCCAGCATTTT
clone size: .; D gene: .; J gene: TRBJ2-7; CDR3 length: 13; V gene: TRBV7-2; CDR3 protein: CASSLELAAEQYF; CDR3 DNA: TGTGCCAGCAGCTTAGAGTTGGCCGCCGAGCAGTACTTC
clone size: .; D gene: TRBD1; J gene: TRBJ1-3; CDR3 length: 15; V gene: TRBV6-5; CDR3 protein: CASSQDREGGNTIYF; CDR3 DNA: TGTGCCAGCAGCCAGGACAGGGAGGGAGGAAACACCATATATTTT
clone size: .; D gene: .; J gene: TRBJ1-5; CDR3 length: 14; V gene: TRBV7-2; CDR3 protein: CASSLQESNQPQHF; CDR3 DNA: TGTGCCAGCAGCTTACAAGAAAGCAATCAGCCCCAGCATTTT
clone size: .; D gene: .; J gene: TRBJ2-7; CDR3 length: 14; V gene: TRBV28; CDR3 protein: CASSASGGLYEQYF; CDR3 DNA: TGTGCCAGCAGTGCGTCTGGGGGCCTCTACGAGCAGTACTTC
clone size: once; D gene: .; J gene: TRBJ2-7; CDR3 length: 14; V gene: TRBV30; CDR3 protein: CAWNGGGPLSGQYF; CDR3 DNA: TGTGCCTGGAATGGCGGGGGCCCGCTTTCGGGGCAGTACTTC
clone size: .; D gene: .; J gene: TRBJ2-2; CDR3 length: 16; V gene: TRBV7-2; CDR3 protein: CASPPEAEPNTGELFF; CDR3 DNA: TGTGCCAGCCCCCCGGAAGCGGAACCGAACACCGGGGAGCTGTTTTTT
clone size: .; D gene: TRBD1; J gene: TRBJ2-7; CDR3 length: 15; V gene: TRBV6-1; CDR3 protein: CASSEGQGVSYEQYF; CDR3 DNA: TGTGCCAGCAGTGAGGGACAGGGGGTCTCCTACGAGCAGTACTTC
clone size: .; D gene: .; J gene: TRBJ1-6; CDR3 length: 14; V gene: TRBV7-2; CDR3 protein: CASSLDSVNSPLHF; CDR3 DNA: TGTGCCAGCAGCTTAGACAGCGTAAATTCACCCCTCCACTTT
clone size: once; D gene: .; J gene: TRBJ2-2; CDR3 length: 15; V gene: TRBV19; CDR3 protein: CATNETPGGTGELFF; CDR3 DNA: TGTGCCACCAATGAGACACCCGGGGGCACCGGGGAGCTGTTTTTT
clone size: .; D gene: TRBD1; J gene: TRBJ2-1; CDR3 length: 14; V gene: TRBV5-1; CDR3 protein: CASSLGQGLDEQFF; CDR3 DNA: TGCGCCAGCAGCTTAGGACAGGGGCTGGATGAGCAGTTCTTC
clone size: few; D gene: .; J gene: TRBJ2-1; CDR3 length: 16; V gene: TRBV18; CDR3 protein: CASQPDAGRYYNEQFF; CDR3 DNA: TGTGCCAGCCAACCCGACGCGGGGAGGTACTACAATGAGCAGTTCTTC
clone size: .; D gene: .; J gene: TRBJ2-2; CDR3 length: 11; V gene: TRBV10-3; CDR3 protein: CAIADTGELFF; CDR3 DNA: TGTGCCATCGCAGACACCGGGGAGCTGTTTTTT
clone size: .; D gene: TRBD1; J gene: TRBJ1-2; CDR3 length: 14; V gene: TRBV19; CDR3 protein: CASTGTGGDYGYTF; CDR3 DNA: TGTGCCAGTACCGGGACAGGGGGCGACTATGGCTACACCTTC
clone size: .; D gene: .; J gene: TRBJ2-7; CDR3 length: 14; V gene: TRBV5-1; CDR3 protein: CASSLGNTAQEQYF; CDR3 DNA: TGCGCCAGCAGCTTGGGGAACACTGCCCAGGAGCAGTACTTC
clone size: .; D gene: .; J gene: TRBJ1-1; CDR3 length: 11; V gene: TRBV11-2; CDR3 protein: CASSGFTEAFF; CDR3 DNA: TGTGCCAGCAGCGGGTTTACTGAAGCTTTCTTT
clone size: .; D gene: .; J gene: TRBJ2-2; CDR3 length: 14; V gene: TRBV6-5; CDR3 protein: CASGRGKNTGELFF; CDR3 DNA: TGTGCCAGCGGAAGGGGAAAGAACACCGGGGAGCTGTTTTTT
clone size: .; D gene: .; J gene: TRBJ1-1; CDR3 length: 11; V gene: TRBV3-1/TRBV3-2; CDR3 protein: CASSQGWFAFF; CDR3 DNA: TGTGCCAGCAGCCAAGGATGGTTCGCTTTCTTT
clone size: .; D gene: .; J gene: TRBJ1-5; CDR3 length: 14; V gene: TRBV4-1; CDR3 protein: CASSLDSPNQPQHF; CDR3 DNA: TGCGCCAGCAGCCTCGACAGTCCTAATCAGCCCCAGCATTTT